This T cell receptor beta chain was identified in a study of blood T cell repertoires in COVID-19. The germline gives CDR1 SNHLY, CDR2 FYNNEI. The CDR3 covers 11 residues. Trimming left V 7 bases short and J 2 bases short, with 5 bases between. Source study methods: By means of reference gene primer amplification, nucleated cell counts were estimated. Sequenced by immunoSEQ multiplex PCR; TCRdb stores in-frame clones only, minus some. V and J calls and clone size follow that table, whereas D and trimming were derived from the DNA. The sample holds some 66,000 clones, about 89% seen once. The specimen sequenced was peripheral blood. The chain employs TRBV2 and TRBJ2-5; no firm D call. This sequence originates from a human donor in a cohort sampled during active COVID-19. The chain's CDR3 is CASNLQETQYF. In DNA, the CDR3 is TGTGCCAGCAACCTACAAGAGACCCAGTACTTC. The full variable domain, with the rest looked up from reference TRBV2 and TRBJ2-5, is EPEVTQTPSHQVTQMGQEVILRCVPISNHLYFYWYRQILGQKVEFLVSFYNNEISEKSEIFDDQFSVERPDGSNFTLKIRSTKLEDSAMYFCASNLQETQYFGPGTRLLVL.